This T cell receptor beta chain was recovered during a study of blood T cell repertoires in COVID-19. Study at large: COVID-19 samples from acute and convalescent phases originated in the United States, Italy and Spain. Sources were T cells, B-cell-depleted T cells, or PBMCs; the material itself was cDNA or gDNA.

The trim removed 6 bases at V and 2 bases at J, leaving 20 bases unmatched. The CDR3 is 21 residues long. The germline V gene has CDR1 MDHEN and CDR2 SYDVKM. Study processing details: For nucleated cells, counts were estimated from reference gene primer amplification. The method was immunoSEQ multiplex PCR; TCRdb's version includes in-frame clones alone and lacks a portion of them. V and J calls and clone size are copied from that table; D and trimming were computed from the DNA. The sample carries around 74,000 clones, approximately 90% recorded once. The specimen sequenced was peripheral blood. This clonotype was obtained from a man in his fifties or sixties with active COVID-19. This rearrangement joins TRBV28 to TRBJ2-1; TRBD2 agrees at 12 bases. In DNA, the CDR3 is TGTGCCAGCAGCCAACCGGTCCTACTGACTAGCGGGGGTCTAACCTACAATGAGCAGTTCTTC. Its protein is CASSQPVLLTSGGLTYNEQFF.